Here is one T cell receptor beta chain with its context. This clone was observed once. Its antigen is still unknown. No base quality information exists; no much larger clone differs at one position. The data originate from a study of cytomegalovirus exposure and HLA in healthy donors (dated by TCRdb to about 2017). Broadly, across the study: According to an earlier analysis of a few hundred of the donors, about 179 million T cells yielded some 120 million unique TCR beta sequences and around 300 Gb of sequence data. To study patterns of TCR occurrence, a later analysis re-analyzed previously published TCR beta repertoires from 650 to 750 donors and added high-resolution HLA genotyping. An earlier analysis of 587 of the donors used high-throughput TCR beta sequencing to judge whether each TCR beta V gene segment behaved as functional or pseudogenic. The study combined high-throughput TCR immunosequencing, statistical association of individual TCRs with disease status, and machine learning to predict cytomegalovirus infection status. Of the roughly 390 genotyped donors, 81% were placed in the genetic ancestry cluster associated with self-reported Caucasian donors. Across 398 genotyped donors of the cohort, an average of about 200,000 unique TCR beta nucleotide sequences per donor were sequenced, and about a sixth of those sequences were non-productive. Typing coverage differed by locus: A, B, C, DRB1 and DQB1 were typed in about 629-640 donors, DQA1 in approximately 520, DPA1 in 606, and DPB1 in 450 to 490. The study used immunosequencing to profile the T cell repertoires of several hundred subjects and linked those repertoires to cytomegalovirus serostatus. A later genetic analysis took genome-wide SNP genotypes for about 65% of the 666 donors and used that subset as a discovery cohort. An early release covering roughly 640 HLA-typed donors comprised 250 to 350 gigabases of sequencing data and around 86 million unique TCR sequences. Every discovery cohort repertoire had been produced on one sequencing platform. HLA typing covered class I and class II loci at four-digit resolution. The study was designed to test whether signatures of past pathogen exposure could be identified by cataloging public T cell receptors. A separate validation cohort of roughly 130 different subjects was used in addition to the approximately 670-subject first cohort. Donor age, sex, ethnicity and CMV serostatus were compiled alongside the repertoire data. Rather than drawing on any new phenotypic data, the later analysis identified candidate immune exposures from TCR beta sequences and the way those sequences occurred across donors. Roughly five DR-DQ haplotypes were handled as single units for association and clustering, since linkage in the cohort was strong. The paper's findings and limits, for the study overall: A total of roughly 160 TCR beta chains were listed by the study as associated with cytomegalovirus. In a later analysis, around 17,000 TCR beta sequences were associated with specific HLA alleles at a false discovery rate of 0.05. A few of the identified cytomegalovirus-associated TCR beta chains were confirmed in vitro to be specific for cytomegalovirus antigens. In a later analysis, the rate of TCR association differed among HLA loci, with DRB1 alleles having the most associated TCRs and HLA-C alleles having the fewest. Because counts were too low, under 20 rarely observed V segments, including chromosome 9 orphons, were left out of the earlier analysis of approximately 580 of the donors. An association between a missense DCLRE1C variant and V-gene and J-gene trimming of TCR beta chains was found in a later genetic analysis and replicated in an independent cohort. The classifier was reported to diagnose cytomegalovirus status with high specificity and sensitivity in both the original cohort and the validation cohort. Most TCR sequences were seen in very few donors, while some public TCRs were found in many individuals. A further reported finding was that TCR beta sequences accurately predicted the HLA-A and HLA-B alleles for most subjects in the first cohort. A later genetic analysis reported fewer N-insertions in productive TCRs among donors in an Asian-associated ancestry cluster than the approximately 700-donor mean. In a later analysis, HLA-associated TCR beta chains were found to be more clonally expanded and to have lower generation probabilities than equally common non-associated chains. This cohort had only TCR beta chains sequenced, and the lack of alpha or paired-chain data limited which features could be detected. The 87-base-pair reads could not distinguish some IMGT-functional V segments, including TRBV6-2 and TRBV6-3, so those segments were excluded. Correlated functional status among segregating V segments might reflect linkage disequilibrium, but an unknown experimental factor could not be ruled out. Roughly uniform sequencing depth across donors was assumed in presence/absence analyses, although this assumption may not hold. CMV serostatus was the only immune exposure information available for the cohort. According to a later analysis, most CMV-associated TCR beta chains appeared to be HLA-restricted, and the HLA associations seemed to be driven largely by CMV exposure. Assigning TCR associations to individual alleles was difficult when HLA alleles, especially DR and DQ, strongly co-occurred. A cluster of highly shared sequence variants was judged likely to represent a technical artifact of the sequencing pipeline. An earlier analysis of approximately 540 of the donors showed that most TCR beta V segments appeared in productive rearrangements either about 87% or about 30% of the time, which broadly matched IMGT annotations. According to a later analysis, parvovirus B19, influenza, CMV and Epstein-Barr virus appeared linked to several top co-occurrence clusters. Because HLA typing was unavailable for some donors at each locus, only the typed subset was used in association tests. The authors suggested that the approach could potentially be extended to other disease states and immunological phenotypes.

The library was generated by the immunoSEQ multiplex PCR assay. For the multiplex PCR, a mixture combining 60 forward primers for TCR Vbeta segments and 13 reverse primers for TCR Jbeta segments was used. Amplification of the CDR3 region of rearranged TCR beta genes was performed with a multiplex PCR assay on genomic DNA. On the Illumina HiSeq System, the amplified TCR beta libraries were sequenced as 87-base-pair reads. Concerning the study's data processing: Across the 600 to 700 repertoires, a later analysis counted roughly 84 million unique TCR beta chains, roughly 11 million of which were shared by at least two donors. Raw reads were error-corrected and collapsed into unique sequences by a nearest-neighbor algorithm in which closely related sequences were merged to remove PCR and sequencing errors. To assign V, D and J gene segments, CDR3 sequences were aligned to IMGT reference sequences. For a sequence to be retained, a match of at least six nucleotides to both a V gene segment and a J gene segment was required. Rearrangements were classified as productive when the CDR3 lacked stop codons and remained in frame with V and J, and all other rearrangements were classified as non-productive. Following IMGT convention, CDR3 was defined as the stretch from the second conserved V-encoded cysteine to the conserved J-encoded phenylalanine. The earlier analysis of approximately 500 of the donors excluded sequences that lacked an unambiguous match to a single V gene segment. In an earlier analysis of around 590 of the donors, a V segment was called functional when productive rearrangements were above 56.7%, and segregating when the standard deviation between donors exceeded 5%. A statistical classification framework was built to diagnose cytomegalovirus status from the catalog of TCR beta chain sequences. A later analysis assigned V and J genes by comparing TCR nucleotide sequences with IMGT/GENE-DB human TR gene sequences. Using the TCRdist pipeline, a later analysis assigned CDR3 sequences along with most-parsimonious VDJ recombination scenarios. In a later analysis, every TCR beta chain was defined by the combination of its CDR3 amino acid sequence and its V-gene family, and reads without a unique V-gene family were dropped. To address suspected cross-contamination and a sequencing artifact, a later analysis removed approximately 590 highly shared, low-generation-probability nucleotide sequences. In a later analysis, a clonal expansion index was calculated for each public chain from normalized within-repertoire ranks of inferred template counts. Generation probabilities in a later analysis came from a VDJ recombination model fitted to out-of-frame rearrangements, and those results were checked against IGoR. In a later analysis, TCR-TCR, TCR-HLA and TCR-CMV co-occurrence was scored with hypergeometric tests, and a repertoire-size bias correction was applied to TCR pairs. False discovery rates were estimated in a later analysis by permuting HLA or CMV assignments 20 times. In a later analysis, co-occurring TCRs were grouped using DBSCAN, with TCRdist sequence similarity added in when clustering inside HLA-allele-positive subsets. Repertoires with fewer than 30,000 or more than 120,000 public chains were left out of co-occurrence clustering, as were a handful of repertoires with anomalous nucleotide sharing. The immuneACCESS repertoire file appears here via TCRdb, limited to in-frame rearrangements. These files lack a portion of the clones; in checked studies, under half of the deficit traces to unresolved V genes, and the cause of the others is not known. V, J and clone size were drawn from that table, and D and trimming were deduced from the DNA. Across this sample there are 150,000 to 250,000 clones, with about four fifths seen only once. Of the sample, 1.5% to 1.7% is held by the ten largest clones.

In total, roughly 670 healthy bone marrow donors made up the cohort. Cohort members were all nominally healthy when sampled, although unrecorded immune exposures were likely present. The donor tested CMV seropositive, placing the donor among the 289 seropositive members of the cohort. A peripheral blood sample was collected from each donor, and TCR beta sequencing was performed on peripheral blood mononuclear cells. Genomic DNA was extracted from the blood cell samples with the Qiagen DNeasy Blood Extraction Kit. V gives up 2 bases and J gives up 6 bases, and the segment between their germline ends measures 17 bases. The germline V gene yields SNHLY for CDR1 and FYNNEI for CDR2. The cysteine opens and the phenylalanine closes a CDR3 of 16 amino acids. Only the CDR3 portion is preserved as DNA: 48 bases, with reading frame beginning at the first base.

The V gene is TRBV2 and the J gene is TRBJ2-1, with a tentative D gene TRBD2 over 8 matching bases. This TCR was recovered from a girl aged 10 to 17 in good health and CMV-seropositive. The sequenced sample consisted of PBMCs. The nucleotides read TGTGCCAGCAGTGAATCTCCCGGGAGGGGGCTCAATGAGCAGTTCTTC. Its protein is CASSESPGRGLNEQFF.